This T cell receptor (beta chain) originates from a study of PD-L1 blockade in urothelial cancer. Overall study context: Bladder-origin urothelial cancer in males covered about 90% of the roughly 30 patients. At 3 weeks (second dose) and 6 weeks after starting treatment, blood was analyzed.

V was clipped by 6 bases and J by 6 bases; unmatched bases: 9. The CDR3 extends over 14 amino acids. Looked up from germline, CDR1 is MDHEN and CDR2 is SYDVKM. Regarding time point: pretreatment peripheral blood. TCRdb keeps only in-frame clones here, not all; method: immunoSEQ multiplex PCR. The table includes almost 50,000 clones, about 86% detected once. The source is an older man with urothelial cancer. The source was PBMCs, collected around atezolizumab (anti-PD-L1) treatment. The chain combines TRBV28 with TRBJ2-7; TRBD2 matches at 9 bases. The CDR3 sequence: CASRKGGRASEQYF. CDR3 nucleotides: TGTGCCAGCAGGAAAGGCGGGAGGGCCTCCGAGCAGTACTTC.